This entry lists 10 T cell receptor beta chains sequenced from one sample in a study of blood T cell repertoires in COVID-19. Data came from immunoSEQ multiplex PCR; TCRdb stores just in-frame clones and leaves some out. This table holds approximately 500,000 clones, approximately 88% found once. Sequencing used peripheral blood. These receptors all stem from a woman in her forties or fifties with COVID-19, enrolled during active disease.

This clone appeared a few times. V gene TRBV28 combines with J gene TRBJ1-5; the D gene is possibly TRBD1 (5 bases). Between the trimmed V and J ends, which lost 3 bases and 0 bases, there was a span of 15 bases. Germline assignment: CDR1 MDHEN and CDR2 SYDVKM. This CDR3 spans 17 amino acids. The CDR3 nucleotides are TGTGCCAGCAGTTTGGCCCGGGGGAGTGATAGCAATCAGCCCCAGCATTTT. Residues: CASSLARGSDSNQPQHF.

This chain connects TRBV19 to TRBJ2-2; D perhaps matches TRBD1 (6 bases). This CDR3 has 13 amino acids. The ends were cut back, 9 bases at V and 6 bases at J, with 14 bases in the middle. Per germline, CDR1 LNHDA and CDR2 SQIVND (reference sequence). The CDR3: CASEPGAAGELFF. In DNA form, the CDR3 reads TGTGCCAGCGAGCCAGGGGCGGCCGGGGAGCTGTTTTTT.

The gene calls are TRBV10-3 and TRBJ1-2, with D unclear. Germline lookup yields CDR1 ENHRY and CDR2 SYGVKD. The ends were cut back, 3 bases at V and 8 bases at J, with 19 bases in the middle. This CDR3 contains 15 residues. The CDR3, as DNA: TGTGCCATCAGTGACCCCAGAGACCCGAGGAGGGGCTACACCTTC. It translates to CAISDPRDPRRGYTF.

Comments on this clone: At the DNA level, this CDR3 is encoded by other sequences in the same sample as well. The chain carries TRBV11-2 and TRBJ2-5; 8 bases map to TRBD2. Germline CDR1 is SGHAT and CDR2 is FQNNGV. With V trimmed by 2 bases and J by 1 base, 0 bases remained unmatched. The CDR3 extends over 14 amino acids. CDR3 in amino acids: CASSLSGGQETQYF. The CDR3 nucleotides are TGTGCCAGCAGCTTAAGCGGGGGCCAAGAGACCCAGTACTTC.

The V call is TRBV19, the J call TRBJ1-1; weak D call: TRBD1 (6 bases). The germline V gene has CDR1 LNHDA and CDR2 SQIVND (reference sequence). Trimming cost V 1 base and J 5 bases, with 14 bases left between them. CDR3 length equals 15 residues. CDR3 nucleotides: TGTGCCAGTAGTATAGGGGGGCAGGGCGGGACTGAAGCTTTCTTT. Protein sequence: CASSIGGQGGTEAFF.

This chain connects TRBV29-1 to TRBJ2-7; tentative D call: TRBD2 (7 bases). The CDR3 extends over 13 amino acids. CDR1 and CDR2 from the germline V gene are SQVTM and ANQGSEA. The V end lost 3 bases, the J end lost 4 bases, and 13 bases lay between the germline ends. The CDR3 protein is CSVDLGGQYEQYF. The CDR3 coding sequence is TGCAGCGTTGATTTGGGGGGGCAATACGAGCAGTACTTC.

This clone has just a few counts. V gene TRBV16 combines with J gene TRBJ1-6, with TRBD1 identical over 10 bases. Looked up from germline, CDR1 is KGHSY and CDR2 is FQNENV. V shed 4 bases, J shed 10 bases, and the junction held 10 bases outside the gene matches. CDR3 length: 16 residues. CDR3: CASSLGQGGSGSPLHF. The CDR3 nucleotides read TGTGCCAGCAGCCTTGGACAGGGGGGATCGGGATCACCCCTCCACTTT.

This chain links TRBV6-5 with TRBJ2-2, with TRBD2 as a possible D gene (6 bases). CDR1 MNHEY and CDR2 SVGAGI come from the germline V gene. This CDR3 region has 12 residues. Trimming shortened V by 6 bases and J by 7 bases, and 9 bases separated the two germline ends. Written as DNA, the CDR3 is TGTGCCAGCAGCTCCGGGGGCGGGGAGCTGTTTTTT. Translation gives CASSSGGGELFF.

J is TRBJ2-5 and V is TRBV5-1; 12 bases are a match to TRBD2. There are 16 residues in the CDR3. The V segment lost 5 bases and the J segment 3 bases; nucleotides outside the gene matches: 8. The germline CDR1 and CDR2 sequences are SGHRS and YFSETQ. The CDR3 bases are TGCGCCAGCAGAACGACTCCTAGCGGGGGGGAAGAGACCCAGTACTTC. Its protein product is CASRTTPSGGEETQYF. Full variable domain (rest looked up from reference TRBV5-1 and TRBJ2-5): KAGVTQTPRYLIKTRGQQVTLSCSPISGHRSVSWYQQTPGQGLQFLFEYFSETQRNKGNFPGRFSGRQFSNSRSEMNVSTLELGDSALYLCASRTTPSGGEETQYFGPGTRLLVL.

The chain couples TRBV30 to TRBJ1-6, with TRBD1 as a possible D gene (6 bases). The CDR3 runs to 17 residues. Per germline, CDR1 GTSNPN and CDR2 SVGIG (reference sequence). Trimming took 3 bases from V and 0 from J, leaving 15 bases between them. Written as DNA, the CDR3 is TGTGCCTGGAGAAAAGACAGGCGGAGCTCCTATAATTCACCCCTCCACTTT. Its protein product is CAWRKDRRSSYNSPLHF.